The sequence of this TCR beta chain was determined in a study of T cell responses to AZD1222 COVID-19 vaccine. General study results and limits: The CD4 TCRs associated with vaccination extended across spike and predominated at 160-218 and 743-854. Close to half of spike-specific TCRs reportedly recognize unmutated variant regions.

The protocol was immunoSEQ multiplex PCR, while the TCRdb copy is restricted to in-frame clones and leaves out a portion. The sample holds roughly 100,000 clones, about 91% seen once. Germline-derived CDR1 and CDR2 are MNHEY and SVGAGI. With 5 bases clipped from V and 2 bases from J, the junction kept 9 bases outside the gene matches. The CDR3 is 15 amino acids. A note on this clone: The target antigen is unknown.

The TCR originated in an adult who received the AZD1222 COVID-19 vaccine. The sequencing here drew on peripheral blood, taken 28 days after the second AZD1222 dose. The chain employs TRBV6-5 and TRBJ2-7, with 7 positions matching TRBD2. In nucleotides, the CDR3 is TGTGCCAGCAGTCGCACCGGGACTAATGCCTACGAGCAGTACTTC. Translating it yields CASSRTGTNAYEQYF.